A single T cell receptor (beta chain) is shown here with its context. Germline CDR1 DFQATT, CDR2 SNEGSKA (reference sequence). The CDR3 has 13 amino acids. The V end lost 6 bases, the J end lost 7 bases, and 15 bases lay between the germline ends. This record belongs to a study of CD8 T cells in ankylosing spondylitis. TCRdb fed the 5' RACE reads into MiXCR, producing one record per CDR3 protein. Of about 250,000 distinct CDR3 sequences in the sample, 32% were seen once. The sample comprised blood, either unsorted or a sorted T cell fraction (not recorded which). This sequence was found in a male donor with ankylosing spondylitis or in good health (not recorded which). The rearrangement links TRBV20-1 to TRBJ2-2; D might be TRBD1 (7 bases). For the CDR3, the DNA is TGCAGTGCCCAGGGGGACTCATACGGGGAGCTGTTTTTT. The encoded protein is CSAQGDSYGELFF.